Reported below is one TCR beta chain. The antigen remains unidentified. Data came from immunoSEQ multiplex PCR; TCRdb stores just in-frame clones and leaves some out. The top ten clones hold 0.1% to 0.15% of a sample with millions of clones, 90% to 95% of them seen once. V was pared by 4 bases and J by 0 bases, with 19 bases between. This CDR3 contains 18 residues. Germline values: CDR1 SGHNT, CDR2 YYREEE (reference sequence). These data are taken from a study of shared clonotypes between healthy human individuals. CD4+ cells underwent separation, giving CD45RA+ naive and CD45RA-negative memory subsets. Study findings and constraints: Non-shared clonotypes had lower generation probabilities than clonotypes shared by all four sorted-subset donors.

Specimen: naive CD4+ T cells sorted from blood. The subset was: CD45RA+ positively selected. The rearrangement uses TRBV5-4 and TRBJ1-4; weak D call: TRBD1 (6 bases). This TCR was sampled from a man between 18 and 35 years old in good health. The CDR3 DNA reads as TGTGCCAGCAGCAGGGGACAAAAGAACGTTGCAACTAATGAAAAACTGTTTTTT. It translates to CASSRGQKNVATNEKLFF. Looking up the rest from reference TRBV5-4 and TRBJ1-4 gives the full variable domain: ETGVTQSPTHLIKTRGQQVTLRCSSQSGHNTVSWYQQALGQGPQFIFQYYREEENGRGNFPPRFSGLQFPNYSSELNVNALELDDSALYLCASSRGQKNVATNEKLFFGSGTQLSVL.